Presented here are 18 T cell receptor beta chains from one specimen sequenced in a study of tumor-infiltrating lymphocytes in primary liver carcinoma. The roughly 17-32 mg bulk tissue piece was not sorted before simultaneous RNA and DNA extraction. A constant-region primer served to make TCR beta cDNA from roughly 500 ng total RNA. It was through three nested multiplex PCR rounds of slightly modified ARM-PCR that TCR beta libraries arose. A C-beta reverse primer was combined with TRBV1-TRBV30 forward primers in the first two PCR rounds, and each round had roughly 11 cycles. TCRdb analysed the multiplex PCR reads with MiXCR anew, one entry per CDR3 protein. The sample carries fewer than 75,000 distinct CDR3 sequences, roughly two thirds recorded once. The sequenced sample was liver tumor tissue from sampling region 4. Subset meaning: tumor region T4, right-lateral pole. Every receptor here comes from a man aged 35 to 55 with primary liver carcinoma and hepatitis B virus infection.

A note on this clonotype: One end of the junction varies from germline; a read error may be responsible. V gene TRBV18 combines with J gene TRBJ1-1; D is undetermined. Looked up from germline, CDR1 is KGHSH and CDR2 is LQKENI. The CDR3 is made up of 13 amino acids. CDR3 nucleotide sequence: TGTGTCAGCTCACCACCGCGGCATGGAATTGCTTTCTTT. Translated, it gives CVSSPPRHGIAFF. Full variable domain (missing parts from reference TRBV18 and TRBJ1-1): NAGVMQNPRHLVRRRGQEARLRCSPMKGHSHVYWYRQLPEEGLKFMVYLQKENIIDESGMPKERFSAEFPKEGPSILRIQQVVRGDSAAYFCVSSPPRHGIAFFGQGTRLTVV.

Turning to this clonotype: The junction shows a germline mismatch at one end, possibly a read error. This chain links TRBV6-5 with TRBJ2-1; 9 positions agree with TRBD2. The CDR3 is 15 amino acids. Per germline, CDR1 MNHEY and CDR2 SVGAGI. CDR3 DNA sequence: TGTGCCTGCAGTTACACCGTGACTAGCGGCGATGAGCAGTTCTTC. Amino acid sequence: CACSYTVTSGDEQFF.

This sequence joins TRBV5-6 and TRBJ2-3, with TRBD2 identical over 9 bases. Germline V CDR1 and CDR2: SGHDT, YYEEEE. V lost 0 bases, J lost 3 bases, and 11 bases stayed unmatched. This CDR3 is 18 amino acids long. CDR3 protein: CASSLAAGREGRTDTQYF. In nucleotides, the CDR3 is TGTGCCAGCAGCTTGGCAGCAGGGCGGGAGGGCCGTACAGATACGCAGTATTTT.

The V call is TRBV12-3 or TRBV12-4, the J call TRBJ1-1; 7 nucleotides line up with TRBD1. CDR3 length equals 15 residues. V gave up 1 base and J gave up 5 bases; unmatched junction bases: 7. The CDR3 loop is CASSLGQGGWTEAFF. CDR3 nucleotides: TGTGCCAGCAGTTTAGGACAGGGAGGATGGACTGAAGCTTTCTTT.

To note about this clonotype: Germline is not matched at one junction end, which may reflect a read error. The chain has TRBV4-1 and TRBJ2-1; weak D call: TRBD2 (5 bases). Germline V gene lookup returns CDR1 MGHRA and CDR2 YSYEKL. This CDR3 is 18 amino acids long. In DNA form, the CDR3 reads TGCGCCAGCAGCCAACGCTTAATTGGCTACCGAGACTACAACGAGCAGTTCTTC. Amino acids: CASSQRLIGYRDYNEQFF.

The V gene is TRBV7-9, the J gene TRBJ2-7; D is undetermined. Germline CDR1 reads SEHNR; CDR2 reads FQNEAQ (reference sequence). The CDR3 consists of 14 residues. Trimming stripped 5 bases from V and 2 bases from J, with 13 bases between. CDR3 sequence (DNA): TGTGCCAGCAGCGAAGACATGGCAGCCTACGAGCAGTACTTC. It encodes CASSEDMAAYEQYF. The complete variable domain, with remaining parts taken from reference TRBV7-9 and TRBJ2-7, reads DTGVSQNPRHKITKRGQNVTFRCDPISEHNRLYWYRQTLGQGPEFLTYFQNEAQLEKSRLLSDRFSAERPKGSFSTLEIQRTEQGDSAMYLCASSEDMAAYEQYFGPGTRLTVT.

In regard to this clonotype: A much larger clonotype is one base distant, so this may be a read error. The rearrangement links TRBV7-9 to TRBJ2-7; D could derive from TRBD1 or TRBD2 (5 bases each). The CDR3 consists of 15 residues. From germline, CDR1 is SEHNR and CDR2 FQNEAQ (reference sequence). The CDR3 region has the DNA TGTACCAGCAGCTTCCACCGGGACGGAGCTAGGGAGCAGTACTTC. This sequence encodes CTSSFHRDGAREQYF.

As concerns this clonotype: A much larger clone is a single base away; this may be a read error. The chain uses TRBV11-2 and TRBJ2-1; TRBD2 matches at 12 bases. V gave up 7 bases and J gave up 15 bases; unmatched junction bases: 19. This CDR3 is built from 16 residues. CDR1 is SGHAT and CDR2 is FQNNGV in the germline V gene. CDR3 loop: CASNYSSASGRGGGFF. As DNA, the CDR3 is TGTGCCAGCAACTACTCTTCGGCTAGCGGGAGGGGAGGCGGGTTCTTC.

There are many counts of this clonotype. The chain uses TRBV28 and TRBJ1-2; 9 bases align to TRBD1. Losses at the gene ends were 6 bases for V and 5 bases for J; bases not matched to a gene: 7. Germline V gene lookup returns CDR1 MDHEN and CDR2 SYDVKM. CDR3 size: 14 residues. The CDR3 loop is CASRATGTGYGYTF. The CDR3 DNA reads as TGTGCCAGCAGGGCCACCGGGACAGGGTATGGCTACACCTTC.

Turning to this clonotype: The junction does not match germline at one end; this may be a read error. V is TRBV9 and J is TRBJ2-3; TRBD2 matches at 8 bases. Germline values: CDR1 SGDLS, CDR2 YYNGEE. This CDR3 comprises 15 residues. As DNA, the CDR3 is TGTGCCAGCGGCGTAGTTAGCGGGGGCACAGATACGCAGTATTTT. Protein: CASGVVSGGTDTQYF.

Worth noting for this clonotype: At one of its ends the junction is not consistent with the germline gene, which may arise from a read error. The CDR3 protein is CASSPIEGSNQPKHF. The CDR3 bases are TGCGCCAGCAGTCCCATAGAGGGGAGCAACCAGCCCAAGCATTTT. The chain carries TRBV4-1 and TRBJ1-5; the D gene is possibly TRBD1 (5 bases). The CDR3 spans 15 residues. Germline assignment: CDR1 MGHRA and CDR2 YSYEKL.

Details on this clonotype: A read error is likely, as this CDR3 ends without the conserved phenylalanine or tryptophan. This rearrangement joins TRBV11-2 to TRBJ2-7; D might be TRBD2 (6 bases). CDR1 is SGHAT, CDR2 FQNNGV, per germline. CDR3 size: 13 residues. The CDR3 protein is CARSFGGANEQYL. The CDR3 DNA follows: TGTGCCAGGAGCTTCGGAGGGGCTAACGAGCAGTACTTA.

This sequence joins TRBV30 and TRBJ2-7, with D hard to call. CDR1 and CDR2 (germline): GTSNPN, SVGIG (reference sequence). V was cut by 4 bases and J by 9 bases, with 16 bases left in between. CDR3 length: 12 residues. CDR3 coding DNA: TGTGCCTGGAAAAAGGAAACGTACAGGCAGTACTTC. Its protein product is CAWKKETYRQYF.

The rearrangement links TRBV20-1 to TRBJ2-7; TRBD1 might be the D (7 bases). The CDR3 spans 15 residues. Germline V gives CDR1 DFQATT, CDR2 SNEGSKA (reference sequence). V was cut by 3 bases and J by 6 bases, with 21 bases left in between. The CDR3 sequence is CSASAGTARLGEQYF. DNA of the CDR3: TGCAGTGCTAGTGCGGGGACAGCTCGGCTCGGCGAGCAGTACTTC.

The chain joins TRBV29-1 to TRBJ2-5; the D is unclear. Between the trimmed V and J ends, which lost 8 bases and 2 bases, there was a span of 12 bases. From germline, CDR1 is SQVTM and CDR2 ANQGSEA. The CDR3 covers 12 residues. The CDR3 sequence: CSTATLQETQYF. DNA for the CDR3: TGCAGCACCGCGACTCTGCAAGAGACCCAGTACTTC. The full variable domain, with the rest looked up from reference TRBV29-1 and TRBJ2-5, is SAVISQKPSRDICQRGTSLTIQCQVDSQVTMMFWYRQQPGQSLTLIATANQGSEATYESGFVIDKFPISRPNLTFSTLTVSNMSPEDSSIYLCSTATLQETQYFGPGTRLLVL.

As concerns this clonotype: One end of the junction is discordant with germline, which a read error may explain. The gene calls are TRBV6-2 or TRBV6-3 and TRBJ2-1; D unresolved. CDR1 is MNHEY and CDR2 is SVGEGT in the germline V gene. The CDR3 runs to 15 residues. The DNA of the CDR3 is TGTGGCAGCAGTTTAATCCCAAGTTCCTACAATGAGCAGTTCTTT. This gives the protein CGSSLIPSSYNEQFF.

The rearrangement links TRBV6-5 to TRBJ2-1; 8 bases map to TRBD2. After removal of 4 bases from V and 11 bases from J, the junction contained 13 bases not matched to a gene. CDR3 length equals 15 residues. Germline-derived CDR1 and CDR2 are MNHEY and SVGAGI. The CDR3 region is CASSLREVAYNKQFF. Written as DNA, the CDR3 is TGTGCCAGCAGTTTGCGGGAGGTCGCCTATAATAAGCAGTTCTTC.

As to this clonotype: The final CDR3 position lacks the conserved phenylalanine or tryptophan, pointing to a likely read error. CDR3 amino acids: CATRGETGANVLTY. For the CDR3, the DNA is TGTGCCACTCGAGGGGAAACTGGGGCCAACGTCCTGACTTAC. V gene TRBV10-3 combines with J gene TRBJ2-6, with D tentatively TRBD1 or TRBD2 (5 bases each). The length of the CDR3 is 14 residues. V lost 10 bases, J lost 2 bases, and 12 bases lay in between. The germline V gene has CDR1 ENHRY and CDR2 SYGVKD.